The TCR beta chain described here comes from a study of T cells in Graves' hyperthyroidism and ophthalmopathy. Findings and caveats of the study: Within blood appeared most thyroid clonotypes that had expanded above 0.001.

It was RNA transcripts that yielded the amplified TCR beta CDR3 regions. During a first-round RT-PCR of the TCR CDR3, the HTBI primer set was used. Each CDR3 protein is one row after TCRdb ran MiXCR on the multiplex PCR reads. The sample carries about 620,000 distinct CDR3 sequences, about a sixth recorded once. This clonotype was counted ten times or more. Its antigen is not identified. Disease duration under 2 months; hyperthyroidism patients were aged 18 to 65. The clonotype comes from a woman under 40 with Graves' hyperthyroidism. Sequenced: blood.

CDR3: CASSPKVNQPQHF. The DNA of the CDR3 is TGTGCCAGCTCACCCAAAGTCAATCAGCCCCAGCATTTT. This chain uses TRBV18 with TRBJ1-5; D not certain. The V gene's germline CDR1 is KGHSH and CDR2 LQKENI. The V end was cut by 3 bases, the J end by 3 bases, with 6 bases between. There are 13 residues in the CDR3. The whole variable domain, filled in from reference TRBV18 and TRBJ1-5, reads NAGVMQNPRHLVRRRGQEARLRCSPMKGHSHVYWYRQLPEEGLKFMVYLQKENIIDESGMPKERFSAEFPKEGPSILRIQQVVRGDSAAYFCASSPKVNQPQHFGDGTRLSIL.